This TCR beta chain is from a study of T cells in women clearing cervical HPV infection. Comments on this clone: The read is 3 residues too short to cover the CDR3 end, so that end is filled in from the germline J gene.

The V segment lost 7 bases and the J segment 2 bases; nucleotides outside the gene matches: 8. The CDR3 has 15 amino acids. From germline, CDR1 is LNHDA and CDR2 SQIVND (reference sequence). Sequenced by immunoSEQ multiplex PCR; TCRdb stores in-frame clones only, minus some. This table holds roughly 20,000 clones. Sequences were obtained from blood buffy coat. This chain links TRBV19 with TRBJ2-5, with 9 bases identical to TRBD2. This sequence originates from a woman between 18 and 69 years old with a cervical HPV16 infection that either progressed to CIN3+ or cleared (not recorded which). The covered CDR3 bases are TGTGCCAGTAACCCCGGCCTAGCGGGACAAGAGACC. Protein sequence: CASNPGLAGQET. The CDR3 reads in full as CASNPGLAGQETQYF. Together with reference TRBV19 and TRBJ2-5, the CDR3 gives the full variable domain: DGGITQSPKYLFRKEGQNVTLSCEQNLNHDAMYWYRQDPGQGLRLIYYSQIVNDFQKGDIAEGYSVSREKKESFPLTVTSAQKNPTAFYLCASNPGLAGQETQYFGPGTRLLVL.